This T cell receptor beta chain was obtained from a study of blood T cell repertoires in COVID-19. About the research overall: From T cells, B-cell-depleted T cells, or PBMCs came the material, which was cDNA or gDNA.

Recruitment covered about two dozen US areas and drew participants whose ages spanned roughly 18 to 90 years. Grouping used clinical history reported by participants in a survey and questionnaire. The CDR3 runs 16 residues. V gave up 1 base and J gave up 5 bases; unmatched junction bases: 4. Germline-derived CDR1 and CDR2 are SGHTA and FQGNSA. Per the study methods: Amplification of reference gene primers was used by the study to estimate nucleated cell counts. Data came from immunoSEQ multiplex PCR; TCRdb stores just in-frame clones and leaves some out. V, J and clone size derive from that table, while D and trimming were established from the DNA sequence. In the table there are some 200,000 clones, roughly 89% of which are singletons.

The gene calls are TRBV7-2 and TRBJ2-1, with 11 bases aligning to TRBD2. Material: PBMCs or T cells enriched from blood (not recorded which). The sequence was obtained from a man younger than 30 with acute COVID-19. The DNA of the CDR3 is TGTGCCAGCAGCTTAGTCGGGACTAGCGGAAACAATGAGCAGTTCTTC. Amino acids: CASSLVGTSGNNEQFF.